This T cell receptor beta chain was captured in a study of cytomegalovirus exposure and HLA in healthy donors. Overall study context: The same platform used for the approximately 700 first-cohort repertoires was also used for the approximately 120 validation repertoires, as a later analysis reported.

The donors were part of the validation cohort of 120 subjects. That cohort was separate from the first cohort, which comprised several hundred subjects. Repertoires were generated with immunoSEQ multiplex PCR, while TCRdb's copy carries only in-frame clones and drops some. The data show about 21,000 clones, with around 96% seen just once and 9.5% to 10% held by the top ten. A remark on this clone: Its matching antigen is unknown.

V shed 5 bases, J shed 6 bases, and the junction held 5 bases outside the gene matches. The germline V gene has CDR1 LNHDA and CDR2 SQIVND (reference sequence). This CDR3 has 13 residues. Whole-study findings and limits: Among TCR sequences, most were rare, though some public TCRs appeared in many donors. The classifier reportedly diagnosed cytomegalovirus status with high specificity and sensitivity.

Sequenced: PBMCs. This clonotype originated in a man aged 25 to 40 in good health and CMV-seropositive. V usage is TRBV19 and J usage is TRBJ1-2, with 8 nucleotides matching TRBD1. CDR3 amino acids: CASSFDRGDGYTF. DNA for the CDR3: TGTGCCAGTAGTTTCGACAGGGGAGATGGCTACACCTTC.